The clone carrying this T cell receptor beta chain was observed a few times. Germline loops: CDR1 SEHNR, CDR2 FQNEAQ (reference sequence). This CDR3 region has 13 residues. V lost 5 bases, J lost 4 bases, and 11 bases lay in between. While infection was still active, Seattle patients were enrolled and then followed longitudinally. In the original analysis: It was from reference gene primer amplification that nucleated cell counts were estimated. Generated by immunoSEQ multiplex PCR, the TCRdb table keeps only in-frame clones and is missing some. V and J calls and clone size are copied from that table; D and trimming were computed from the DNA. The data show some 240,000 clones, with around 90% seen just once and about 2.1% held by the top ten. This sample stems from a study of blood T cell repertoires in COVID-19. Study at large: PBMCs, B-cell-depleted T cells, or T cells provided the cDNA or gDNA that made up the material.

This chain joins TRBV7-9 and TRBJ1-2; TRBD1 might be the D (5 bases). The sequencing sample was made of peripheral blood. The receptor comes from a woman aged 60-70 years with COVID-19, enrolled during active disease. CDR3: CASSPGGIYGYTF. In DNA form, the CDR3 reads TGTGCCAGCAGCCCTGGGGGGATCTATGGCTACACCTTC.